The present T cell receptor beta chain was sequenced within a study of Graves' ophthalmopathy and Graves' hyperthyroidism. The hyperthyroidism patients had a new diagnosis of under 2 months' duration and were aged 18 to 65. Lactation, pregnancy, uncontrolled infections and other autoimmune diseases were all grounds for excluding patients. This clonotype was seen many times. Antigen: not known. Points from the study as a whole: Ophthalmopathy progression predictions by the model showed 72.22% specificity and about 70% sensitivity.

Per germline, CDR1 LNHDA and CDR2 SQIVND (reference sequence). The germline V and J ends were trimmed by 3 bases and 2 bases, with 8 bases remaining between them. The CDR3 extends over 13 amino acids. Transcripts of RNA were the source for amplifying TCR beta CDR3 regions. HTBI-primed first-round RT-PCR preceded second-round multiplex PCR. TCRdb redid the calling of the multiplex PCR reads with MiXCR, one entry per CDR3 protein. The sample lists around 1.1 million distinct CDR3 sequences, about two fifths occurring once. This sequence originates from an adult man with Graves' hyperthyroidism. The chain is built from TRBV19 and TRBJ2-7; maybe TRBD1 (5 bases). Sequenced: peripheral blood or thyroid tissue (not recorded which). CDR3 in amino acids: CASSIDRAYEQYF. The CDR3 nucleotides are TGTGCCAGTAGTATCGACAGAGCCTACGAGCAGTACTTC. Drawing the rest from reference TRBV19 and TRBJ2-7, the complete variable domain is DGGITQSPKYLFRKEGQNVTLSCEQNLNHDAMYWYRQDPGQGLRLIYYSQIVNDFQKGDIAEGYSVSREKKESFPLTVTSAQKNPTAFYLCASSIDRAYEQYFGPGTRLTVT.